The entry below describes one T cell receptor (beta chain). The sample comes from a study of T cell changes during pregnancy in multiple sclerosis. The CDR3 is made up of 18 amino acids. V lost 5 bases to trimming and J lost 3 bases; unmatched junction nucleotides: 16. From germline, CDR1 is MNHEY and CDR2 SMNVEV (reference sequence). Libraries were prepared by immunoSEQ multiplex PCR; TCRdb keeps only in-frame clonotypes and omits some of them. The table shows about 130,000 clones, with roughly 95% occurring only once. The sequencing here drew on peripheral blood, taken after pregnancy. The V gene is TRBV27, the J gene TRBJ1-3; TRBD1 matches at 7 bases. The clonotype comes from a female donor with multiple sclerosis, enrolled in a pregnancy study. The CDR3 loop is CASSPYLLQGPGGNTIYF. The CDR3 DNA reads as TGTGCCAGCAGTCCCTATTTACTACAGGGGCCGGGTGGAAACACCATATATTTT.